The clone carrying this T cell receptor (beta chain) was counted ten times or more. This specimen belongs to a study of T cell repertoires in cytomegalovirus infection. About the research overall: Indicated by public TCR beta signatures were CMV infection and matching HLA type.

TCRdb re-called the reads with MiXCR, one entry per CDR3 protein. This sample has about 250,000 distinct CDR3 sequences, with roughly 6.5% found just once. Trimming took 6 bases from V and 3 from J; bases not matched to a gene: 18. The CDR3 loop spans 18 amino acids. The V gene's germline CDR1 is MDHEN and CDR2 SYDVKM. The sample comprised PBMCs. This clonotype was sampled from a human donor in good health (CMV status not recorded). Some clones in this sample may be carry-over from other donors' samples. This chain connects TRBV28 to TRBJ2-7; 9 bases match TRBD1. CDR3 bases: TGTGCCAGCAGAACCGTTTTACTGTCCGGGACAGGGATCTACGAGCAGTACTTC. This sequence encodes CASRTVLLSGTGIYEQYF.